One sample yielded the 22 T cell receptor beta chains listed below, sequenced in a study of breast tumors, draining lymph nodes, adjacent tissues. The lymph nodes were axillary draining lymph nodes from breast cancer patients. One entry per CDR3 protein, called by TCRdb with MiXCR from the multiplex PCR reads. The repertoire holds about 100,000 distinct CDR3 sequences, with approximately 21% as singletons. The sample was axillary lymph node tissue. The receptors derive from a female donor with breast cancer. Some clones in this sample may be carry-over from other donors' samples.

This sequence joins TRBV7-6 and TRBJ2-7; D is undetermined. V was trimmed by 5 bases and J by 2 bases, leaving 10 bases between them. Germline V gene lookup returns CDR1 SGHVS and CDR2 FNYEAQ. CDR3 length: 13 amino acids. CDR3 bases: TGTGCCAGCAGCCTAGAGGTAGCCTACGAGCAGTACTTC. Protein product: CASSLEVAYEQYF.

The table lists this clonotype with many counts. V gene TRBV20-1 combines with J gene TRBJ2-7, with TRBD2 as a possible D gene (6 bases). Germline V lookup: CDR1 DFQATT, CDR2 SNEGSKA (reference sequence). The CDR3 totals 14 residues. V lost 3 bases and J lost 1, with 13 bases in between. The CDR3 DNA is TGCAGTGCTAGCTTCGGGCGGGGATCCTACGAGCAGTACTTC. This encodes CSASFGRGSYEQYF.

This clonotype was detected many times. The genes are TRBV20-1 and TRBJ2-7, with 14 bases matching TRBD2. Per the germline V gene, CDR1 is DFQATT and CDR2 is SNEGSKA (reference sequence). There are 17 residues in the CDR3. V shed 1 base, J shed 0 bases, and the junction held 5 bases outside the gene matches. CDR3 amino acids: CSARGGTSGGLSYEQYF. The CDR3 region has the DNA TGCAGTGCTAGAGGTGGGACTAGCGGGGGCCTCTCCTACGAGCAGTACTTC.

In this sample, this clonotype turned up many times. V is TRBV20-1 and J is TRBJ2-5, with D uncertain. The CDR3 is 11 amino acids. The germline V gene has CDR1 DFQATT and CDR2 SNEGSKA (reference sequence). Trimming left V 3 bases short and J 4 bases short, with 6 bases between. In DNA, the CDR3 is TGCAGTGCTAGGGAAGGAGAGACCCAGTACTTC. It codes for CSAREGETQYF.

Here the CDR3 DNA reads TGCGCCAGCTCTAATTCCGGGACAGATGATGGCTACACCTTC. It codes for CASSNSGTDDGYTF. This rearrangement joins TRBV5-1 to TRBJ1-2, with 7 positions matching TRBD1. Germline-derived CDR1 and CDR2 are SGHRS and YFSETQ. V was clipped by 7 bases and J by 6 bases; unmatched bases: 12. This CDR3 is 14 amino acids long.

This clonotype was counted many times. The V and J genes are TRBV29-1 and TRBJ2-1; D call uncertain. Germline CDR1 and CDR2: SQVTM and ANQGSEA. Trimming removed 5 bases from V and 6 bases from J, with 11 bases in between. CDR3 length: 12 residues. In DNA, the CDR3 is TGCAGCGTTTCCGACCTGGGCAATGAGCAGTTCTTC. Protein: CSVSDLGNEQFF.

This clonotype was found many times. The V call is TRBV7-3, the J call TRBJ2-3, with D maybe TRBD1 (5 bases). The V end was cut by 5 bases, the J end by 4 bases, with 19 bases between. Germline CDR1 reads SGHTA; CDR2 reads FQGTGA. The CDR3 consists of 16 residues. The CDR3 DNA sequence: TGTGCCAGCAGCCTAATGGTACAGGCAGGTCCAGATACGCAGTATTTT. It is translated as CASSLMVQAGPDTQYF.

The chain carries TRBV28 and TRBJ1-6; no reliable D call. Trimming stripped 7 bases from V and 6 bases from J, with 13 bases between. The CDR3 spans 14 residues. CDR1 is MDHEN, CDR2 SYDVKM, per germline. The CDR3 reads CASKGPSPNSPLHF. The CDR3 DNA is TGTGCCAGCAAGGGCCCGAGCCCTAATTCACCCCTCCACTTT.

This clonotype was recorded at least ten times. This chain joins TRBV6-6 and TRBJ2-3; D unresolved. Between the trimmed V and J ends, which lost 1 base and 6 bases, there was a span of 11 bases. The germline V gene has CDR1 MNHNY and CDR2 SVGAGI (reference sequence). The CDR3 has 14 residues. The CDR3 spells CASSYWGMSDTQYF. CDR3 bases: TGTGCCAGCAGTTACTGGGGAATGTCGGATACGCAGTATTTT.

This clonotype has a count of ten or more. This chain connects TRBV5-6 to TRBJ1-5, with 8 bases lining up with TRBD1. This CDR3 spans 13 amino acids. CDR1 and CDR2 (germline): SGHDT, YYEEEE. After removal of 3 bases from V and 6 bases from J, the junction contained 2 bases not matched to a gene. CDR3 region: CASSSGGFQPQHF. The CDR3 DNA reads as TGTGCCAGCAGCTCAGGGGGCTTTCAGCCCCAGCATTTT.

This clonotype appeared many times. The genes are TRBV2 and TRBJ2-2, with TRBD2 matching 13 bases. V lost 1 base, J lost 7 bases, and 6 bases stayed unmatched. Looked up from germline, CDR1 is SNHLY and CDR2 is FYNNEI. The CDR3 is 17 amino acids. The CDR3 region is CASSEGLAGGRGGELFF. For the CDR3, the DNA is TGTGCCAGCAGTGAAGGACTAGCGGGGGGACGCGGCGGGGAGCTGTTTTTT.

This clonotype was seen repeatedly, ten times or more. The V gene is TRBV19, the J gene TRBJ1-2; the D gene is possibly TRBD1 (6 bases). The CDR3 has 14 residues. Trimming pared 3 bases from V and 3 bases from J, leaving 11 bases between. Germline V gene data show CDR1 as LNHDA and CDR2 as SQIVND (reference sequence). CDR3 loop: CASSIHRADYGYTF. CDR3 DNA sequence: TGTGCCAGTAGTATCCACAGGGCGGACTATGGCTACACCTTC.

There are many counts of this clonotype. J is TRBJ2-2 and V is TRBV24-1; D possibly corresponds to TRBD1 (6 bases). The germline gives CDR1 KGHDR, CDR2 SFDVKD. V dropped 3 bases and J dropped 7 bases, with 17 bases sitting between them. The CDR3 covers 16 residues. CDR3 DNA sequence: TGTGCCACCAGTGATCCATCGACAGGCCTTGGCGGGGAGCTGTTTTTT. Translation: CATSDPSTGLGGELFF.

The V call is TRBV10-3, the J call TRBJ2-6; D is unresolved. V lost 6 bases and J lost 0, with 0 bases in between. Looked up from germline, CDR1 is ENHRY and CDR2 is SYGVKD. The CDR3 contains 12 residues. The CDR3 coding sequence is TGTGCCATCAGCTCTGGGGCCAACGTCCTGACTTTC. Translating gives CAISSGANVLTF.

This clonotype was found many times. The chain combines TRBV14 with TRBJ2-1; D gene uncertain. Trimming shortened V by 4 bases and J by 1 base, and 23 bases separated the two germline ends. Per the germline V gene, CDR1 is SGHDN and CDR2 is FVKESK. This CDR3 comprises 19 residues. The CDR3: CASSPPARYLISSYNEQFF. The CDR3 coding sequence is TGTGCCAGCAGCCCCCCAGCGAGATACCTCATAAGTTCCTACAATGAGCAGTTCTTC. Using reference TRBV14 and TRBJ2-1 for the parts outside the CDR3, the full variable domain is EAGVTQFPSHSVIEKGQTVTLRCDPISGHDNLYWYRRVMGKEIKFLLHFVKESKQDESGMPNNRFLAERTGGTYSTLKVQPAELEDSGVYFCASSPPARYLISSYNEQFFGPGTRLTVL.

This clonotype has more than one count but fewer than ten. This chain links TRBV4-1 with TRBJ2-1, with unresolved D. The CDR3 is 12 residues long. Germline V gene data show CDR1 as MGHRA and CDR2 as YSYEKL. V gave up 0 bases and J gave up 9 bases, with 6 bases separating them. As DNA, the CDR3 is TGCGCCAGCAGCCAAGAGGGAAGTGAGCAGTTCTTC. Its protein is CASSQEGSEQFF.

This clonotype has ten or more counts. The rearrangement joins TRBV27 to TRBJ2-7, with D hard to call. The CDR3 totals 13 residues. Germline lookup yields CDR1 MNHEY and CDR2 SMNVEV (reference sequence). Trimming shortened V by 3 bases and J by 0 bases, and 6 bases separated the two germline ends. Here the CDR3 reads CASSFGFSYEQYF. The CDR3 DNA is TGTGCCAGCAGTTTTGGGTTCTCCTACGAGCAGTACTTC.

The table lists this clonotype with many counts. The chain carries TRBV9 and TRBJ1-3, with a tentative D call TRBD1 (5 bases). Germline V gives CDR1 SGDLS, CDR2 YYNGEE. Between the trimmed V and J ends, which lost 0 bases and 0 bases, there was a span of 7 bases. The CDR3 is made up of 15 amino acids. In DNA form, the CDR3 reads TGTGCCAGCAGCGTAGGGGGGAGCTCTGGAAACACCATATATTTT. The encoded protein is CASSVGGSSGNTIYF.

The table lists this clonotype with many counts. The J gene is TRBJ1-6, the V gene TRBV9; D remains ambiguous. The V gene lost 5 bases and the J gene lost 0 bases, with 6 bases spanning the gap. Germline CDR1 reads SGDLS; CDR2 reads YYNGEE. This CDR3 spans 14 amino acids. Here the CDR3 reads CASSLSSYNSPLHF. CDR3 coding DNA: TGTGCCAGCAGTTTAAGCTCCTATAATTCACCCCTCCACTTT. The full variable domain, its missing parts supplied by reference TRBV9 and TRBJ1-6, is DSGVTQTPKHLITATGQRVTLRCSPRSGDLSVYWYQQSLDQGLQFLIQYYNGEERAKGNILERFSAQQFPDLHSELNLSSLELGDSALYFCASSLSSYNSPLHFGNGTRLTVT.

Worth noting for this clonotype: A much bigger clone sits one base away, suggesting this may be a read error. The V gene is TRBV7-3, the J gene TRBJ2-3, with TRBD2 identical over 8 bases. Germline lookup yields CDR1 SGHTA and CDR2 FQGTGA. The CDR3 consists of 15 residues. Unmatched junction bases numbered 15, after V lost 8 bases and J lost 8 bases. Here the CDR3 reads CASPERGRARVTQYF. CDR3 sequence (DNA): TGTGCCAGCCCGGAGCGGGGGAGGGCCCGAGTTACGCAGTATTTT.

This clonotype was seen many times. The J gene is TRBJ2-1, the V gene TRBV7-9; 7 bases match TRBD1. This CDR3 contains 14 residues. CDR1 SEHNR and CDR2 FQNEAQ come from the germline V gene (reference sequence). CDR3 residues: CVVSGTDSYNEQFF. The DNA for the CDR3 is TGTGTCGTTTCTGGGACAGACTCCTACAATGAGCAGTTCTTC.

A word on this clonotype: A read error is possible here, since a much larger clone lies one base away. The chain has TRBV19 and TRBJ2-3, with D perhaps matching TRBD2 (5 bases). Per the germline V gene, CDR1 is LNHDA and CDR2 is SQIVND (reference sequence). CDR3 length: 14 residues. V lost 7 bases to trimming and J lost 2 bases, with 13 bases between them. The CDR3 DNA sequence: TGTGCCAGTACGGGCAGCGGTCTCACAGATACGCAGTATTTT. This sequence encodes CASTGSGLTDTQYF.